This record covers a single T cell receptor (beta chain). Antigen unknown. The data belong to a study of cytomegalovirus exposure and HLA in healthy donors. General study results and limits: No immune exposure information besides CMV serostatus was available. What a later analysis showed was that several of the most significant clusters appeared linked to common viral pathogens.

Use of 60 Vbeta and 13 Jbeta primers characterized the PCR. Assay used: immunoSEQ multiplex PCR; TCRdb lists only in-frame clones, some missing. The sample contains 55,000 to 80,000 clones, 65% to 80% of which appear only once. Germline CDR1 and CDR2: SGHNT and YENEEA. J was trimmed by 4 bases and V by 5 bases; bases with no gene match: 2. CDR3 length: 13 amino acids. This clonotype was obtained from a man aged 70-80 years in good health and CMV-seronegative. The sequenced sample consisted of PBMCs. V gene TRBV11-3 combines with J gene TRBJ2-5, with 9 positions matching TRBD1. CDR3 protein: CASSPTGGETQYF. CDR3 in DNA: TGTGCCAGCAGCCCGACAGGGGGAGAGACCCAGTACTTC.